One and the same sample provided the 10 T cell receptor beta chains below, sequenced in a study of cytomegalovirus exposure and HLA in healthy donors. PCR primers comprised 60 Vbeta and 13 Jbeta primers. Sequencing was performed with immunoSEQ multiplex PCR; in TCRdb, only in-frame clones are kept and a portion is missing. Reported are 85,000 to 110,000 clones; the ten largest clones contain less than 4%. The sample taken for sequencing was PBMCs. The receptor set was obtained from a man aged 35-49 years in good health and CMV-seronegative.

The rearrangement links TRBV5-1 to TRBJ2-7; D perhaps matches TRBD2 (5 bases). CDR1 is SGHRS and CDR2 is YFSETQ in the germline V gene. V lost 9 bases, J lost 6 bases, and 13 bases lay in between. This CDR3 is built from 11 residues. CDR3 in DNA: TGCGCCACCTCCGGGGAAGGCGAGCAGTACTTC. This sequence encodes CATSGEGEQYF.

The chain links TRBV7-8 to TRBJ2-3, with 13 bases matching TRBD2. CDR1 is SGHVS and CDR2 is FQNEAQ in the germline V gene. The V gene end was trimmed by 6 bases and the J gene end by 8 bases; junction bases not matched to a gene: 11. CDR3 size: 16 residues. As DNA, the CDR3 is TGTGCCAGCAGACCCTTTGGACTAGCGGGAGTAGGTACGCAGTATTTT. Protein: CASRPFGLAGVGTQYF.

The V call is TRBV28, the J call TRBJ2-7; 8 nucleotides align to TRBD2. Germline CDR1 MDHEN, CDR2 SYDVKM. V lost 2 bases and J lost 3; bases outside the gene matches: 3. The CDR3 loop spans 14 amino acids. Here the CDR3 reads CASSLPGGIYEQYF. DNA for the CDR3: TGTGCCAGCAGTTTACCGGGAGGGATCTACGAGCAGTACTTC.

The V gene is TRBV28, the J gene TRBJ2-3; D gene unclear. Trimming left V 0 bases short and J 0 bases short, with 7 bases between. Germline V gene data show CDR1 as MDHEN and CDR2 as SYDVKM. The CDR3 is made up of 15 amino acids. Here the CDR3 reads CASSLWAVSTDTQYF. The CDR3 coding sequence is TGTGCCAGCAGTTTATGGGCAGTGAGCACAGATACGCAGTATTTT.

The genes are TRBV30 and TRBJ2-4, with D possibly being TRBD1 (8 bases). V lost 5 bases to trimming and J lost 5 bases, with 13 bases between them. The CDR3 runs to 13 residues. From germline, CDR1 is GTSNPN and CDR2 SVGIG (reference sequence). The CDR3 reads CAWGTGLENIQYF. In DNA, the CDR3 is TGTGCCTGGGGGACAGGACTAGAAAACATTCAGTACTTC.

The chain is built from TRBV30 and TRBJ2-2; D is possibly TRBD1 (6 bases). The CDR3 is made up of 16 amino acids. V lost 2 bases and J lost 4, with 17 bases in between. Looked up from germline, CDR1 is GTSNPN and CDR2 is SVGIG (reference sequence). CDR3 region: CAWSWVGGSGTGELFF. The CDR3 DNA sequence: TGTGCCTGGAGTTGGGTAGGGGGATCGGGCACCGGGGAGCTGTTTTTT.

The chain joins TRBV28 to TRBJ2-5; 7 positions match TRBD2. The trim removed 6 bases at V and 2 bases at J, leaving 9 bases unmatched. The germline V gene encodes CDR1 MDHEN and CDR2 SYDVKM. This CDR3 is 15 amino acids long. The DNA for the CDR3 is TGTGCCAGCAGGGGAGAAGGGAGGGGTCAAGAGACCCAGTACTTC. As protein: CASRGEGRGQETQYF.

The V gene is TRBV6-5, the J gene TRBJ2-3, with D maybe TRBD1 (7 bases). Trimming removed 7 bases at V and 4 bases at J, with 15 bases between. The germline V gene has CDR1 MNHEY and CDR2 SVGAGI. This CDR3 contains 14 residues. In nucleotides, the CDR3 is TGTGCCAGCAAGGGGGCGGGCGGGGCAGATACGCAGTATTTT. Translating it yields CASKGAGGADTQYF.

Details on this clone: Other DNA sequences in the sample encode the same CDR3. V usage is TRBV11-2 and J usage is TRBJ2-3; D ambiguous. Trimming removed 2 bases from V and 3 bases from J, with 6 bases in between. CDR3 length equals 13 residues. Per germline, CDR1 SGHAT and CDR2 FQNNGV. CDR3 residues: CASSLSRTDTQYF. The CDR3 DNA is TGTGCCAGCAGCTTATCCAGAACAGATACGCAGTATTTT.

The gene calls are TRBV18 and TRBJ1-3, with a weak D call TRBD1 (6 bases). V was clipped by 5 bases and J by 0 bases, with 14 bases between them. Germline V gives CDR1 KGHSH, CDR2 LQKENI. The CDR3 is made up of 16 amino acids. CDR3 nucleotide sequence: TGTGCCAGCTCATCGGCCACAGGGTACTCTGGAAACACCATATATTTT. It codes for CASSSATGYSGNTIYF.